These 24 T cell receptor beta chains were sequenced from one sample in a study of blood T cell repertoires in COVID-19 (dated by TCRdb to 2020 to 2022). Preparation of the library involved the immunoSEQ multiplex PCR assay. TCRdb obtained this table from immuneACCESS and retained in-frame rearrangements with V and J assigned. These tables miss some clones; where compared with another copy, unresolved V genes account for less than half of the shortfall, and the remainder is unexplained. The sample table records around 140,000 clones; 81% of these occur just once. Of the sample, around 8.8% falls within the top ten clones. The specimen was peripheral blood. The receptor source for this set is a human donor in a cohort sampled during active COVID-19.

This chain connects TRBV5-4 to TRBJ2-1; 9 nucleotides align to TRBD2. The CDR3 sequence is 16 residues long. CDR1 and CDR2 from the germline V gene are SGHNT and YYREEE (reference sequence). Trimming took 0 bases from V and 3 from J; bases not matched to a gene: 4. CDR3 nucleotide sequence: TGTGCCAGCAGCTTGGGCTCTAGCGGGAACTACAATGAGCAGTTCTTC. This translates into CASSLGSSGNYNEQFF.

CDR3 coding DNA: TGTGCCAGCAGTTTAAGCCTAGCGGGAGACCAATACGAGCAGTACTTC. Translation: CASSLSLAGDQYEQYF. The chain links TRBV28 to TRBJ2-7, with TRBD2 matching over 10 bases. Trimming cost V 2 bases and J 4 bases; bases outside gene matches: 8. Germline values: CDR1 MDHEN, CDR2 SYDVKM. The length of the CDR3 is 16 residues.

This chain connects TRBV27 to TRBJ2-7; TRBD2 agrees at 7 bases. CDR3 length: 18 residues. Trimming took 4 bases from V and 3 from J; bases not matched to a gene: 18. Germline V gives CDR1 MNHEY, CDR2 SMNVEV (reference sequence). The CDR3 loop is CASSSTQPMSGKNYEQYF. DNA for the CDR3: TGTGCCAGCAGTTCCACACAACCAATGAGCGGGAAGAACTACGAGCAGTACTTC.

The V gene is TRBV5-6, the J gene TRBJ2-4, with TRBD1 matching 8 bases. The length of the CDR3 is 13 residues. Per germline, CDR1 SGHDT and CDR2 YYEEEE. With V trimmed by 2 bases and J by 8 bases, 3 bases remained unmatched. The DNA for the CDR3 is TGTGCCAGCAGCTTAGACAGGGGTCACATTCAGTACTTC. Its translation: CASSLDRGHIQYF.

J is TRBJ1-6 and V is TRBV6-4; 9 bases map to TRBD1. The CDR3 spans 16 residues. Losses at the gene ends were 1 base for V and 9 bases for J; bases not matched to a gene: 7. Germline V gene lookup returns CDR1 MRHNA and CDR2 SNTAGT. CDR3: CASSDFAGTGSSPLHF. In nucleotides, the CDR3 is TGTGCCAGCAGTGACTTCGCCGGGACAGGGAGTTCACCCCTCCACTTT.

CDR3 in amino acids: CASSPGGVNEQFF. CDR3 nucleotides: TGTGCCAGCAGCCCCGGGGGAGTCAATGAGCAGTTCTTC. The rearrangement links TRBV4-2 to TRBJ2-1, with D possibly matching TRBD2 (6 bases). With 4 bases removed from V and 6 bases from J, the gap between germline ends came to 10 bases. Germline V gene lookup returns CDR1 LGHNA and CDR2 YNFKEQ. The CDR3 covers 13 residues.

This clone was seen only a few times. The rearrangement links TRBV7-8 to TRBJ2-7; D might be TRBD2 (6 bases). The CDR3 length is 13 residues. Germline V lookup: CDR1 SGHVS, CDR2 FQNEAQ. V lost 4 bases to trimming and J lost 3 bases, with 10 bases between them. DNA of the CDR3: TGTGCCAGCAGCTGGGACTCGAACTACGAGCAGTACTTC. This translates into CASSWDSNYEQYF.

V gene TRBV9 combines with J gene TRBJ2-5, with TRBD1 matching over 9 bases. With 1 base clipped from V and 3 bases from J, the junction kept 4 bases outside the gene matches. Germline CDR1 and CDR2: SGDLS and YYNGEE. The length of the CDR3 is 15 residues. CDR3 bases: TGTGCCAGCAGCGTAAAAGGGGACAGGGAAGAGACCCAGTACTTC. As protein: CASSVKGDREETQYF.

This chain links TRBV28 with TRBJ1-1, with D maybe TRBD1 (6 bases). Germline CDR1 and CDR2: MDHEN and SYDVKM. CDR3 length: 13 residues. Trimming cost V 4 bases and J 12 bases, with 18 bases left between them. CDR3 region: CASSSNFRGKTFF. CDR3 coding DNA: TGTGCCAGCAGTTCCAATTTCAGGGGTAAAACTTTCTTT.

The V gene is TRBV6-6, the J gene TRBJ1-2; 7 bases fit TRBD1. CDR3 length: 15 residues. V shed 3 bases and J 5 bases; nucleotides not matched to a gene: 9. CDR1 is MNHNY, CDR2 SVGAGI, per germline (reference sequence). For the CDR3, the DNA is TGTGCCAGCAGTTATTACAGGGGTGAGGGGTATGGCTACACCTTC. It yields the protein CASSYYRGEGYGYTF.

This clone has just a few counts. J is TRBJ1-3 and V is TRBV24-1, with TRBD1 as a possible D gene (5 bases). Germline loops: CDR1 KGHDR, CDR2 SFDVKD. Trimming stripped 3 bases from V and 3 bases from J, with 8 bases between. The length of the CDR3 is 14 residues. The DNA of the CDR3 is TGTGCCACCAGTGATCCAGGGCTTGGAAACACCATATATTTT. Its translation is CATSDPGLGNTIYF.

The rearrangement uses TRBV7-3 and TRBJ2-7; 13 bases fit TRBD2. V shed 4 bases and J 3 bases; nucleotides not matched to a gene: 6. The CDR3 length is 16 residues. Germline V gene lookup returns CDR1 SGHTA and CDR2 FQGTGA. The CDR3 nucleotides are TGTGCCAGCAGCTACGGACTAGCGGGAGACGTCTACGAGCAGTACTTC. It encodes CASSYGLAGDVYEQYF.

This clone was seen once. V and J are TRBV6-2 or TRBV6-3 and TRBJ2-7; possible D gene TRBD2, 5 bases. V lost 6 bases and J 1 base, leaving 19 bases between the germline ends. The CDR3 runs to 16 residues. Germline V gene lookup returns CDR1 MNHEY and CDR2 SVGEGT. CDR3 loop: CASSPIELERSYEQYF. The CDR3 nucleotides are TGTGCCAGCAGCCCCATTGAACTAGAAAGGTCCTACGAGCAGTACTTC.

The rearrangement uses TRBV4-3 and TRBJ2-7; 10 nucleotides match TRBD1. Germline CDR1 is LGHNA and CDR2 is YSLEER. The CDR3 spans 14 residues. Trimming cost V 3 bases and J 6 bases; bases outside gene matches: 5. The CDR3 protein is CASSQGTGEGEQYF. CDR3 bases: TGCGCCAGCAGCCAGGGGACAGGGGAAGGCGAGCAGTACTTC.

This clone was detected only a few times. The chain has TRBV14 and TRBJ2-7, with D unresolved. Trimming pared 4 bases from V and 0 bases from J, leaving 16 bases between. Germline V lookup: CDR1 SGHDN, CDR2 FVKESK. The CDR3 has 16 amino acids. The DNA for the CDR3 is TGTGCCAGCAGCCCATTGACACCCAAAGCCTCCTACGAGCAGTACTTC. It specifies CASSPLTPKASYEQYF.

The chain joins TRBV13 to TRBJ2-7; D is undetermined. Germline values: CDR1 PRHDT, CDR2 FYEKMQ (reference sequence). The length of the CDR3 is 15 residues. The V gene lost 5 bases and the J gene lost 0 bases, with 14 bases spanning the gap. The CDR3 bases are TGTGCCAGCAGCACCCGACTTGAGACCTCCTACGAGCAGTACTTC. Protein sequence: CASSTRLETSYEQYF. Based on the CDR3 plus reference TRBV13 and TRBJ2-7, the full variable domain is AAGVIQSPRHLIKEKRETATLKCYPIPRHDTVYWYQQGPGQDPQFLISFYEKMQSDKGSIPDRFSAQQFSDYHSELNMSSLELGDSALYFCASSTRLETSYEQYFGPGTRLTVT.

On this clone: A junction boundary mismatches the germline segment, possibly from a read error. This sample also contains other DNA sequences that code for the same CDR3. This rearrangement joins TRBV2 to TRBJ1-2, with a possible D match to TRBD1 (5 bases). The CDR3 contains 15 residues. In germline, CDR1 is SNHLY, CDR2 FYNNEI. Here the CDR3 DNA reads TGTGCTAGCAGTGGCCTGGGAGGGGTTCACTATGGCTACACCTTC. As protein: CASSGLGGVHYGYTF. The variable domain in full, with the rest retrieved from reference TRBV2 and TRBJ1-2, is EPEVTQTPSHQVTQMGQEVILRCVPISNHLYFYWYRQILGQKVEFLVSFYNNEISEKSEIFDDQFSVERPDGSNFTLKIRSTKLEDSAMYFCASSGLGGVHYGYTFGSGTRLTVV.

This sequence joins TRBV5-1 and TRBJ2-7; 10 nucleotides line up with TRBD2. CDR1 is SGHRS, CDR2 YFSETQ, per germline. This CDR3 is built from 15 residues. After removal of 0 bases from V and 4 bases from J, the junction contained 4 bases not matched to a gene. CDR3 loop: CASSLVAGGWYEQYF. CDR3 in DNA: TGCGCCAGCAGCTTGGTAGCGGGGGGCTGGTACGAGCAGTACTTC.

The gene calls are TRBV28 and TRBJ1-2, with D unclear. Trimming took off 2 bases at V and 1 base at J, with 11 bases between the two ends. CDR1 is MDHEN, CDR2 SYDVKM, per germline. The CDR3 has 15 amino acids. The CDR3 here is CASSLGEGVNYGYTF. The CDR3 DNA is TGTGCCAGCAGTTTAGGGGAGGGCGTTAACTATGGCTACACCTTC.

This clone was recorded only once. The chain has TRBV28 and TRBJ2-7; TRBD2 matches at 11 bases. This CDR3 is 14 amino acids long. Trimming removed 7 bases from V and 6 bases from J; junction bases left unmatched: 8. Germline V gene data show CDR1 as MDHEN and CDR2 as SYDVKM. The CDR3 protein is CASKVSGRGSEQYF. CDR3 nucleotide sequence: TGTGCCAGCAAGGTTAGCGGGAGGGGGTCCGAGCAGTACTTC.

This rearrangement joins TRBV19 to TRBJ2-7, with 12 bases fitting TRBD2. The CDR3 contains 15 residues. Germline CDR1 is LNHDA and CDR2 is SQIVND (reference sequence). V gave up 10 bases and J gave up 2 bases; unmatched junction bases: 9. CDR3 protein: CATSPGLAGTYEQYF. DNA of the CDR3: TGTGCCACTTCTCCTGGACTAGCGGGAACCTACGAGCAGTACTTC.

This clone was seen more than once but under ten times. The V call is TRBV27, the J call TRBJ2-1, with TRBD2 matching 7 bases. Germline V gives CDR1 MNHEY, CDR2 SMNVEV (reference sequence). Germline trimming cut 5 bases from V and 2 bases from J; bases unmatched to any gene: 18. The CDR3 extends over 19 amino acids. The CDR3 loop reads CASSKLPRTLAETYNEQFF. The CDR3 DNA sequence: TGTGCCAGCAGTAAATTACCCCGGACTCTAGCGGAGACCTACAATGAGCAGTTCTTC.

The V call is TRBV7-7, the J call TRBJ1-1; D perhaps matches TRBD1 (6 bases). Trimming took off 3 bases at V and 5 bases at J, with 10 bases between the two ends. This CDR3 region has 13 residues. CDR1 SSHAT and CDR2 FNYEAQ come from the germline V gene (reference sequence). The chain's CDR3 is CASSFSQGTEAFF. The CDR3 nucleotides read TGTGCCAGCAGCTTTTCTCAGGGGACTGAAGCTTTCTTT.

The genes are TRBV7-7 and TRBJ2-7, with TRBD1 matching 9 bases. Trimming removed 5 bases from V and 3 bases from J; junction bases left unmatched: 8. Germline CDR1 and CDR2: SSHAT and FNYEAQ (reference sequence). The CDR3 has 15 residues. The chain's CDR3 is CASSLGTGSGYEQYF. Written as DNA, the CDR3 is TGTGCCAGCAGCCTAGGGACAGGGTCAGGCTACGAGCAGTACTTC.